This T cell receptor beta chain emerged from a study of cytomegalovirus exposure and HLA in healthy donors. Study-wide results and limits: TCR association rates varied by HLA locus in a later analysis, with DRB1 highest and HLA-C lowest.

PCR primers comprised 60 Vbeta and 13 Jbeta primers. Profiled with immunoSEQ multiplex PCR; TCRdb holds only in-frame clones, not every one. The table lists 150,000 to 200,000 clones, about 59% of them singletons. In the case of this clone: Its target is not known.

Trimming removed 3 bases at V and 0 bases at J, with 8 bases between. The length of the CDR3 is 14 residues. Germline CDR1 KGHSH, CDR2 LQKENI. The sequence derives from a man in his forties in good health and CMV-seronegative. The rearrangement uses TRBV18 and TRBJ1-1; maybe TRBD1 (5 bases). Sequenced: PBMCs. CDR3 sequence: CASSPGHMNTEAFF. The CDR3 DNA is TGTGCCAGCTCACCTGGACATATGAACACTGAAGCTTTCTTT.